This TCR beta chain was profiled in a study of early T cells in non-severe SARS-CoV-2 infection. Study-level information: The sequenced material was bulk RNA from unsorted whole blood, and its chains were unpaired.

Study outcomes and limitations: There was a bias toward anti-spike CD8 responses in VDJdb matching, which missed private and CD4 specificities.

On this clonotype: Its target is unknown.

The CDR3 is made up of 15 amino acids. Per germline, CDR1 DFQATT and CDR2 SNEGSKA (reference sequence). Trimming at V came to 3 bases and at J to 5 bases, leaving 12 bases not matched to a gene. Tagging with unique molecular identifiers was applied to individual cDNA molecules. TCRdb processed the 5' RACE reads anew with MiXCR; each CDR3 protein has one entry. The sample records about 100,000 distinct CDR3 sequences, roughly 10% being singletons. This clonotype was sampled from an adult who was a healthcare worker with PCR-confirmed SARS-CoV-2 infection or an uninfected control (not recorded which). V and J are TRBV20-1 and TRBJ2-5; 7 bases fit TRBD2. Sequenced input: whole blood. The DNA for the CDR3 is TGCAGTGCTAGGAGAGGGAGGGCGGCGGCGGAGACCCAGTACTTC. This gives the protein CSARRGRAAAETQYF.